This section outlines one TCR beta chain sequence together with its context. The antigen is unknown. Germline loops: CDR1 SGHTA, CDR2 FQGNSA. The length of the CDR3 is 14 residues. The V end lost 5 bases, the J end lost 7 bases, and 17 bases lay between the germline ends. The source of the sample is a study of CD8+ T cells in alopecia areata. Study-wide background: The study gave treated patients oral tofacitinib at 5 to 10 mg twice daily.

Study-level findings and limits: The study found tofacitinib significantly decreased scalp clonality and expanded CD8+ clones among the top 100. Sharing of TCR sequences between patients (possibly for HLA-related reasons) was less clear than in mice. The study found that many expanded lesional clones persisted in scalp and blood during tofacitinib.

Sequencing templates came from extracted RNA that was reverse transcribed into cDNA. Assay used: immunoSEQ multiplex PCR; TCRdb lists only in-frame clones, some missing. The data hold around 270,000 clones, with 58% observed a single time. Treatment given: oral pan-JAK inhibitor, 5-10 mg twice daily. V gene TRBV7-2 combines with J gene TRBJ2-5; D unresolved. The starting material was CD4+ T cells sorted from blood, obtained at week 24, from a patient treated with tofacitinib. This receptor was obtained from a human donor with alopecia areata. The CDR3 sequence is CASSQYSGVGTQYF. The CDR3 nucleotides are TGTGCCAGCAGCCAATACTCCGGCGTAGGGACCCAGTACTTC.